This T cell receptor beta chain was obtained from a study of T cell responses to AZD1222 COVID-19 vaccine. Study information: It was second doses at about 4 or about 12 weeks that were pooled. Findings and caveats of the study: Among the donors, most were white British and more were female, and clonal diversity was possibly underestimated. Just 5 to 7 AZD1222 recipients tested seropositive at baseline. Targets within unmutated variant regions were reportedly found for nearly half of spike-specific TCRs.

The table came from immunoSEQ multiplex PCR; TCRdb's copy has only in-frame clones and leaves some out. The sample consists of roughly 160,000 clones, around 90% of them appearing once. As to this clone: Its antigen is undetermined.

Germline V gives CDR1 SGHRS, CDR2 YFSETQ. The ends lost 0 bases at V and 11 bases at J; junction bases unmatched: 13. The CDR3 runs 17 residues. This clonotype was obtained from an adult in good health. The chain is built from TRBV5-1 and TRBJ2-1; 11 bases agree with TRBD2. The specimen was peripheral blood, collected on day 0 of AZD1222 vaccination. CDR3 bases: TGCGCCAGCAGCTTGGCCTCTGGAACTAGCGGGAGTATTAAGCAGTTCTTC. It specifies CASSLASGTSGSIKQFF.